The clone carrying this TCR beta chain was seen only a few times. Antigen specificity is unknown. The source of the sample is a study of identical twins. A single record per CDR3 protein comes from TCRdb applying MiXCR to the 5' RACE reads. The repertoire holds roughly 490,000 distinct CDR3 sequences, with roughly an eighth as singletons. The length of the CDR3 is 15 residues. Per germline, CDR1 MNHEY and CDR2 SVGEGT. The V and J ends lost 5 bases and 5 bases, in that order; junction bases with no gene match: 9. The study, taken as a whole, reports: Analyses of zero insertions could, in part, be confounded by invariant MAIT and iNKT cells.

The same data also went into a second study, on yellow fever vaccine responses in identical twins.

Sample: CD4+ T cells sorted from blood. The source of this sequence is a woman between 18 and 30 years old in good health. The V gene is TRBV6-2 or TRBV6-3, the J gene TRBJ2-1, with 7 bases aligning to TRBD1. CDR3 sequence (DNA): TGTGCCAGCAGTGGACAGGTGTTAGGGGACAATGAGCAGTTCTTC. This sequence encodes CASSGQVLGDNEQFF.